The 28 T cell receptor beta chains given below trace back to one sample, sequenced in a study of blood T cell repertoires in COVID-19 (dated by TCRdb to about 2020). The library was produced with the immunoSEQ multiplex PCR assay. What TCRdb holds here is the immuneACCESS table cut down to in-frame rearrangements. Part of the clones is not present; checked against another copy, under half of the missing clones reflect an unresolved V gene, and the others are unexplained. A total of more than 150,000 clones appear in this sample, 75% to 90% of them only once. Approximately 12% of the sample is in the top ten clones. Sequencing used PBMCs or T cells enriched from blood (not recorded which). These TCRs come from a woman aged 60-75 years who had recovered from COVID-19.

CDR3 coding DNA: TGTGCCAGCTCACCCCCTAGCGGGAGGCTGGGTGAGCAGTTCTTC. Protein: CASSPPSGRLGEQFF. This rearrangement joins TRBV18 to TRBJ2-1, with 11 bases aligning to TRBD2. Germline trimming cut 3 bases from V and 9 bases from J; bases unmatched to any gene: 7. Germline V CDR1 and CDR2: KGHSH, LQKENI. The CDR3 runs to 15 residues.

The CDR3 protein is CASSPQTAMNTEAFF. CDR3 in DNA: TGTGCCAGCAGTCCCCAAACAGCTATGAACACTGAAGCTTTCTTT. J is TRBJ1-1 and V is TRBV27; D not certain. V gave up 5 bases and J gave up 0 bases, with 13 bases separating them. The germline CDR1 and CDR2 sequences are MNHEY and SMNVEV (reference sequence). This CDR3 region has 15 residues.

The sample holds a few counts of this clone. The chain has TRBV28 and TRBJ1-6, with a tentative D call TRBD1 (5 bases). The CDR3 contains 15 residues. Germline loops: CDR1 MDHEN, CDR2 SYDVKM. Trimming cost V 6 bases and J 3 bases, with 12 bases left between them. In DNA, the CDR3 is TGTGCCAGCAGGGCCAGGGAGGACTATAATTCACCCCTCCACTTT. Translated: CASRAREDYNSPLHF.

As for this clone: A junction end diverges from the germline sequence, so it may reflect a read error. The V call is TRBV5-6, the J call TRBJ1-1; D is possibly TRBD1 (5 bases). The germline gives CDR1 SGHDT, CDR2 YYEEEE. This CDR3 spans 11 amino acids. The CDR3 region has the DNA TGTGCCAGCAGCTTGGTCGGGGGTTGGCTCTTT. Translated, it gives CASSLVGGWLF.

The chain combines TRBV30 with TRBJ1-5, with 7 bases aligning to TRBD1. CDR3 length equals 15 residues. Per germline, CDR1 GTSNPN and CDR2 SVGIG (reference sequence). Losses at the gene ends were 0 bases for V and 3 bases for J; bases not matched to a gene: 5. CDR3 sequence reads: CAWSVMGQTNQPQHF. The CDR3 DNA reads as TGTGCCTGGAGTGTAATGGGACAGACCAATCAGCCCCAGCATTTT.

The chain recombines TRBV7-8 with TRBJ2-5, with TRBD2 matching 7 bases. The CDR3 totals 13 residues. The junction had 5 bases not matched to a gene; V was cut back by 7 bases and J by 3 bases. Germline V gene lookup returns CDR1 SGHVS and CDR2 FQNEAQ. The CDR3, as DNA: TGTGCCAGCACCGGGACTACTAAAGAGACCCAGTACTTC. Translating gives CASTGTTKETQYF.

This sequence joins TRBV6-5 and TRBJ1-3; D call uncertain. The CDR3 totals 15 residues. Germline lookup yields CDR1 MNHEY and CDR2 SVGAGI. V shed 4 bases and J shed 0 bases, with 10 bases lying between them. CDR3 loop: CASSSVFRSGNTIYF. The CDR3 region has the DNA TGTGCCAGCAGTTCCGTCTTCCGCTCTGGAAACACCATATATTTT.

This chain links TRBV18 with TRBJ2-5, with a possible D match to TRBD1 (6 bases). CDR1 and CDR2 (germline): KGHSH, LQKENI. The CDR3 loop spans 12 amino acids. Trimming pared 4 bases from V and 9 bases from J, leaving 12 bases between. Written as DNA, the CDR3 is TGTGCCAGCTCACAGCTGCAGGGGTCCCAGTACTTC. Encoded protein: CASSQLQGSQYF.

The rearrangement joins TRBV30 to TRBJ2-7; D gene uncertain. This CDR3 region has 14 residues. V dropped 0 bases and J dropped 0 bases, with 9 bases sitting between them. The germline gives CDR1 GTSNPN, CDR2 SVGIG (reference sequence). The CDR3 coding sequence is TGTGCCTGGAGTGTTGGTGGGCCCTCCTACGAGCAGTACTTC. Its protein product is CAWSVGGPSYEQYF.

This clone was detected only once. The rearrangement uses TRBV7-9 and TRBJ2-3, with 8 bases identical to TRBD2. CDR3 length: 14 amino acids. Trimming took 6 bases from V and 5 from J; bases not matched to a gene: 7. Per germline, CDR1 SEHNR and CDR2 FQNEAQ (reference sequence). CDR3 DNA: TGTGCCAGCAGGGGACTACTAGCGGAAGATACGCAGTATTTT. Translating it yields CASRGLLAEDTQYF.

The chain is built from TRBV28 and TRBJ1-3; D is unresolved. The CDR3 covers 12 residues. Trimming took 8 bases from V and 3 from J, leaving 8 bases between them. The V gene's germline CDR1 is MDHEN and CDR2 SYDVKM. The CDR3 region has the DNA TGTGCCAGCCTGACAAATGGAAACACCATATATTTT. As protein: CASLTNGNTIYF.

The chain has TRBV20-1 and TRBJ1-1; TRBD1 might be the D (5 bases). Germline V lookup: CDR1 DFQATT, CDR2 SNEGSKA (reference sequence). V was clipped by 6 bases and J by 7 bases, with 12 bases between them. CDR3 size: 11 residues. CDR3 loop: CSAGGSIEAFF. The CDR3 DNA reads TGCAGTGCCGGGGGGTCAATTGAAGCTTTCTTT.

This chain joins TRBV5-1 and TRBJ2-1; 8 nucleotides agree with TRBD2. V shed 4 bases, J shed 9 bases, and the junction held 15 bases outside the gene matches. The germline gives CDR1 SGHRS, CDR2 YFSETQ. This CDR3 region has 16 residues. Written as DNA, the CDR3 is TGCGCCAGCAGCGAAGATAGTAGCGGGAATTTCGGTGAGCAGTTCTTC. Protein: CASSEDSSGNFGEQFF. The whole variable domain, filled in from reference TRBV5-1 and TRBJ2-1, reads KAGVTQTPRYLIKTRGQQVTLSCSPISGHRSVSWYQQTPGQGLQFLFEYFSETQRNKGNFPGRFSGRQFSNSRSEMNVSTLELGDSALYLCASSEDSSGNFGEQFFGPGTRLTVL.

The CDR3 region is CAWSRSILGNTIYF. The CDR3 nucleotides read TGTGCCTGGTCCCGGAGTATTCTTGGAAACACCATATATTTT. V gene TRBV30 combines with J gene TRBJ1-3; D is ambiguous. CDR1 is GTSNPN, CDR2 SVGIG, per germline (reference sequence). The V end was cut by 5 bases, the J end by 3 bases, with 14 bases between. This CDR3 has 14 residues.

V is TRBV2 and J is TRBJ2-3, with TRBD1 matching over 7 bases. The CDR3 totals 13 residues. The germline V gene encodes CDR1 SNHLY and CDR2 FYNNEI. V dropped 6 bases and J dropped 6; count of bases not matched to a gene: 6. The CDR3 loop reads CASSRQGPDTQYF. As DNA, the CDR3 is TGTGCCAGCAGCCGACAGGGCCCCGATACGCAGTATTTT. The entire variable domain, with the rest obtained from reference TRBV2 and TRBJ2-3, is as follows: EPEVTQTPSHQVTQMGQEVILRCVPISNHLYFYWYRQILGQKVEFLVSFYNNEISEKSEIFDDQFSVERPDGSNFTLKIRSTKLEDSAMYFCASSRQGPDTQYFGPGTRLTVL.

The chain combines TRBV7-2 with TRBJ2-5; D possibly corresponds to TRBD2 (6 bases). Germline assignment: CDR1 SGHTA and CDR2 FQGNSA. CDR3 length: 13 residues. Trimming stripped 5 bases from V and 4 bases from J, with 11 bases between. The DNA of the CDR3 is TGTGCCAGCAGCCCTAGCGTAGGAGAGACCCAGTACTTC. Translation: CASSPSVGETQYF.

The CDR3 coding sequence is TGCGCCAGCAGCCAAGGGTACGGTAACTATGGCTACACCTTC. It yields the protein CASSQGYGNYGYTF. The J gene is TRBJ1-2, the V gene TRBV4-1; unclear D gene. Per germline, CDR1 MGHRA and CDR2 YSYEKL. The CDR3 extends over 14 amino acids. V was cut by 1 base and J by 1 base, with 7 bases left in between.

This clone was counted between two and nine times. CDR3 in amino acids: CATKRGRKEKLFF. The CDR3 nucleotides read TGTGCCACCAAAAGGGGCCGTAAGGAAAAACTGTTTTTT. The V call is TRBV24-1, the J call TRBJ1-4; possibly TRBD1 for D (5 bases). The V end lost 8 bases, the J end lost 8 bases, and 14 bases lay between the germline ends. The CDR3 extends over 13 amino acids. Germline lookup yields CDR1 KGHDR and CDR2 SFDVKD.

The V call is TRBV7-9, the J call TRBJ2-1; 7 bases align to TRBD2. The CDR3 contains 14 residues. V was clipped by 3 bases and J by 7 bases; unmatched bases: 6. CDR1 is SEHNR and CDR2 is FQNEAQ in the germline V gene (reference sequence). Here the CDR3 DNA reads TGTGCCAGCAGCTTTACTAGCGTATCAAATGAGCAGTTCTTC. It is translated as CASSFTSVSNEQFF.

The gene calls are TRBV5-1 and TRBJ2-2, with 15 bases lining up with TRBD2. The trim removed 4 bases at V and 5 bases at J, leaving 3 bases unmatched. The CDR3 is 16 residues long. The germline gives CDR1 SGHRS, CDR2 YFSETQ. CDR3 bases: TGCGCCAGCAGCCCCGGACTAGCGGGAGGGACCGGGGAGCTGTTTTTT. Its translation is CASSPGLAGGTGELFF.

The rearrangement uses TRBV12-3 or TRBV12-4 and TRBJ1-2, with 9 bases aligning to TRBD1. The CDR3 covers 12 residues. The junction had 0 bases not matched to a gene; V was cut back by 8 bases and J by 2 bases. CDR3 loop: CASGQGNYGYTF. The CDR3, as DNA: TGTGCCAGCGGACAGGGGAACTATGGCTACACCTTC.

The chain carries TRBV24-1 and TRBJ2-3; D ambiguous. CDR1 is KGHDR, CDR2 SFDVKD, per germline. Deletions cut 2 bases from V and 3 bases from J, with 8 bases between. The CDR3 consists of 14 residues. The CDR3 DNA follows: TGTGCCACCAGTGATTCCCTAGAGACAGATACGCAGTATTTT. It codes for CATSDSLETDTQYF.

The chain has TRBV5-4 and TRBJ2-5; D unresolved. V was clipped by 5 bases and J by 1 base, with 12 bases between them. The CDR3 has 14 amino acids. Germline V gene lookup returns CDR1 SGHNT and CDR2 YYREEE (reference sequence). As DNA, the CDR3 is TGTGCCAGCAGTTCCGAGGTGGGCCAAGAGACCCAGTACTTC. Its translation is CASSSEVGQETQYF.

This chain connects TRBV7-9 to TRBJ2-3; 8 bases agree with TRBD1. V was clipped by 6 bases and J by 6 bases; unmatched bases: 11. The CDR3 runs 15 residues. CDR1 is SEHNR, CDR2 FQNEAQ, per germline (reference sequence). CDR3 sequence: CASRGRGRLTDTQYF. CDR3 nucleotide sequence: TGTGCCAGCAGGGGCAGGGGGCGCTTAACGGATACGCAGTATTTT.

The chain recombines TRBV3-1 (or the pseudogene TRBV3-2) with TRBJ1-2; 10 nucleotides align to TRBD1. The ends lost 1 base at V and 4 bases at J; junction bases unmatched: 3. The CDR3 is made up of 15 amino acids. Germline V gives CDR1 LGHDT, CDR2 YNNKEL (reference sequence). The CDR3 DNA reads TGTGCCAGCAGCCAAGGGACAGGGGGATCCTATGGCTACACCTTC. Its protein product is CASSQGTGGSYGYTF.

The chain recombines TRBV2 with TRBJ1-2; D gene unclear. CDR1 is SNHLY, CDR2 FYNNEI, per germline. V was pared by 3 bases and J by 4 bases, with 6 bases between. The CDR3 runs 12 residues. DNA of the CDR3: TGTGCCAGCAGTGACGGAGTCTATGGCTACACCTTC. It yields the protein CASSDGVYGYTF.

This chain uses TRBV14 with TRBJ2-3; no clear D. This CDR3 region has 14 residues. The V end was cut by 1 base, the J end by 8 bases, with 13 bases between. From germline, CDR1 is SGHDN and CDR2 FVKESK. CDR3 coding DNA: TGTGCCAGCAGCCAAGTGCAGACCCGGGTTACGCAGTATTTT. This sequence encodes CASSQVQTRVTQYF.

This chain links TRBV7-3 with TRBJ1-1, with D perhaps TRBD1 (5 bases). Per germline, CDR1 SGHTA and CDR2 FQGTGA. The CDR3 is made up of 13 amino acids. Trimming removed 3 bases at V and 1 base at J, with 6 bases between. The CDR3 coding sequence is TGTGCCAGCAGCTTCGGGGGGAACACTGAAGCTTTCTTT. This sequence encodes CASSFGGNTEAFF.